Given below is one TCR beta chain in context. This sample is drawn from a study of CD8 T cells in Susac syndrome. With random hexamers, reverse transcription was performed on about 0.45 to 1 ug of RNA. The amplification used immunoSEQ multiplex PCR on TCR beta CDR3; it spanned 54 Vbeta and 13 Jbeta. TCRdb passed the immunoSEQ multiplex PCR reads through MiXCR, listing each CDR3 protein once. The sample consists of roughly 400,000 distinct CDR3 sequences, around 85% of them appearing once. The TCR comes from a human donor with multiple sclerosis. Sequenced: CD8+ T cells from PBMCs.

Written as DNA, the CDR3 is TGTGCCAGTTCGACACAAGGCGATGAGCAGTTCTTC. Translated: CASSTQGDEQFF. This chain links TRBV27 with TRBJ2-1, with D uncertain. The ends were cut back, 9 bases at V and 8 bases at J, with 14 bases in the middle. Germline V lookup: CDR1 MNHEY, CDR2 SMNVEV (reference sequence). This CDR3 region has 12 residues.